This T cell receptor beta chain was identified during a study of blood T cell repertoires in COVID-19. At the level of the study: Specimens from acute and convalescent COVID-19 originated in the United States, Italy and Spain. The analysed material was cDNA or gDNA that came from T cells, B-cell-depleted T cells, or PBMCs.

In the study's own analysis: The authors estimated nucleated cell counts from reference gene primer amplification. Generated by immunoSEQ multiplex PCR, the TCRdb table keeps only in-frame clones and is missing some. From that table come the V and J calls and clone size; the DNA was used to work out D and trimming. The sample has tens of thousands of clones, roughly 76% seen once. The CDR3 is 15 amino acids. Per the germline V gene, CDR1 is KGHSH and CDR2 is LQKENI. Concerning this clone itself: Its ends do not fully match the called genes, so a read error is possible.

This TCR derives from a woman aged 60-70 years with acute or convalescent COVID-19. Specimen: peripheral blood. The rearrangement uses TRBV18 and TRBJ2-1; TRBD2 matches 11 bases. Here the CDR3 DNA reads TGTGCCAGCTCCCCACTAGCGGGGGTCTACAATGAGCAGTTCTTC. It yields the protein CASSPLAGVYNEQFF. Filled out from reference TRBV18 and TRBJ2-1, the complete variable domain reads NAGVMQNPRHLVRRRGQEARLRCSPMKGHSHVYWYRQLPEEGLKFMVYLQKENIIDESGMPKERFSAEFPKEGPSILRIQQVVRGDSAAYFCASSPLAGVYNEQFFGPGTRLTVL.